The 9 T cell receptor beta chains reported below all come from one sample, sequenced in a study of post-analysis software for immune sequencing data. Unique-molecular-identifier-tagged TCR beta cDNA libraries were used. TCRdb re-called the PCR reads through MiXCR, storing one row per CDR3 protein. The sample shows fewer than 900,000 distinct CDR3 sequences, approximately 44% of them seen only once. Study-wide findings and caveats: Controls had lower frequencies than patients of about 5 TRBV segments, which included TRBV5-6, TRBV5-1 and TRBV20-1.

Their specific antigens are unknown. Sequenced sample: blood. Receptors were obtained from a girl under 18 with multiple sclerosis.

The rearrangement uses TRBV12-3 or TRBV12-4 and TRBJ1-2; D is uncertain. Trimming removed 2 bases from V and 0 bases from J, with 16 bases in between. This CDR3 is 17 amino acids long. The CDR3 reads CASSLRLADLPNYGYTF. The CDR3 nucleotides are TGTGCCAGCAGTTTAAGGTTGGCGGACCTCCCTAACTATGGCTACACCTTC.

The DNA of the CDR3 is TGTGCCAGCAGCTTAGATGAAGGAGGGGCCGACACAGATACGCAGTATTTT. Amino acid sequence: CASSLDEGGADTDTQYF. The V gene is TRBV7-8, the J gene TRBJ2-3; D may be TRBD2 (6 bases). The germline CDR1 and CDR2 sequences are SGHVS and FQNEAQ. V was cut by 1 base and J by 2 bases, with 16 bases left in between. The CDR3 extends over 17 amino acids.

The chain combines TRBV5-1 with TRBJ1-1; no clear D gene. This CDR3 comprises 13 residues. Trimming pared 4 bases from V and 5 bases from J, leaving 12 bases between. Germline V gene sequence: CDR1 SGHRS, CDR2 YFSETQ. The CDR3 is CASSVSQRTEAFF. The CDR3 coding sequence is TGCGCCAGCAGCGTCTCACAGAGGACTGAAGCTTTCTTT.

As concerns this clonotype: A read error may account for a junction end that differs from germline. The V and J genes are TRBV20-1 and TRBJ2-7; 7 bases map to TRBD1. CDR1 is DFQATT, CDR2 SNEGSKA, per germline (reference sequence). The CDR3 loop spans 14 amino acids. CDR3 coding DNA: TGCAGTGCCCCCAGGGGGACAAGGAGTTACGAGCGGTACTTC. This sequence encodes CSAPRGTRSYERYF.

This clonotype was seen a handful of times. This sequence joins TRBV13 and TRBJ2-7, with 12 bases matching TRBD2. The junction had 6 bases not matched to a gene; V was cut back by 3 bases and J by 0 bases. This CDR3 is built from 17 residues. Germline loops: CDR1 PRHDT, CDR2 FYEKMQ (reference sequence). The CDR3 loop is CASSFGLAGRSSYEQYF. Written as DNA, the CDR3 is TGTGCCAGCAGCTTCGGACTAGCGGGAAGGAGCTCCTACGAGCAGTACTTC. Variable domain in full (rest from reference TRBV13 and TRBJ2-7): AAGVIQSPRHLIKEKRETATLKCYPIPRHDTVYWYQQGPGQDPQFLISFYEKMQSDKGSIPDRFSAQQFSDYHSELNMSSLELGDSALYFCASSFGLAGRSSYEQYFGPGTRLTVT.

The CDR3: CASSLGSPGLNYEQYF. The CDR3 nucleotides read TGTGCCAGCAGCTTAGGATCCCCGGGGCTGAACTACGAGCAGTACTTC. V gene TRBV7-2 combines with J gene TRBJ2-5; D may correspond to TRBD1 or TRBD2 (5 bases each). The assigned J gene may be wrong: the sequence end matches TRBJ2-7 better. The germline gives CDR1 SGHTA, CDR2 FQGNSA. The CDR3 length is 16 residues.

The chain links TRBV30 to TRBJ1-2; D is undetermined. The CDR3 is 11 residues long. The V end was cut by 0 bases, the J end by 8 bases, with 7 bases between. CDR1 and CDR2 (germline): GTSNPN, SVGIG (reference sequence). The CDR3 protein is CAWSVPGGYTF. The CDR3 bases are TGTGCCTGGAGTGTACCCGGGGGCTACACCTTC.

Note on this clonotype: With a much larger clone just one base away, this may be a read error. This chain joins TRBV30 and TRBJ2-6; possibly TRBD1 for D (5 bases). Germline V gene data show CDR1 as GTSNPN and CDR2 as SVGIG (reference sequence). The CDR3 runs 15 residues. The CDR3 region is CAFSATVSGANVLAF. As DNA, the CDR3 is TGTGCCTTCTCCGCGACTGTCTCTGGGGCCAACGTCCTGGCTTTC.

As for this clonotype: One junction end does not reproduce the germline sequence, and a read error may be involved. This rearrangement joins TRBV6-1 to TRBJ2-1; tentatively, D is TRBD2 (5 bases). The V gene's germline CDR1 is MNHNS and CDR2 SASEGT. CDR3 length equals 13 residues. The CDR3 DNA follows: TGTGCCACCAGTGATTTGCAGGAGGACCAGCAGTTCTTC. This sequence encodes CATSDLQEDQQFF.